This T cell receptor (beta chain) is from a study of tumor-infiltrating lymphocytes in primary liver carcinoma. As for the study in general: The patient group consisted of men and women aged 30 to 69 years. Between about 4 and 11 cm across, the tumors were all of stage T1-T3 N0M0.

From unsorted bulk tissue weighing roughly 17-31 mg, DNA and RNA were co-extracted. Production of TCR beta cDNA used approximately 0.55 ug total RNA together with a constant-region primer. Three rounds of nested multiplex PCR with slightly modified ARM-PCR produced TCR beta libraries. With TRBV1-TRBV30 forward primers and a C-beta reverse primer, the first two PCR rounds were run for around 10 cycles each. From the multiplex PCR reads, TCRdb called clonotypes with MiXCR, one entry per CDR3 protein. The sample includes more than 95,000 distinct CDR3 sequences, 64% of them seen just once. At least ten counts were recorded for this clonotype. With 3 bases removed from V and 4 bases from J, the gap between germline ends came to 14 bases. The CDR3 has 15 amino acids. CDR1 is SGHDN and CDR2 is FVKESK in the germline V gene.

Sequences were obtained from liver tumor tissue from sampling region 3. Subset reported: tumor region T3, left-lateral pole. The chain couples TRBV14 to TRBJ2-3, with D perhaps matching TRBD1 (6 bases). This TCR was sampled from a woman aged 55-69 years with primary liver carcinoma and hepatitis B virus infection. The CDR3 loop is CASSHRTDLADTQYF. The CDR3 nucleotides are TGTGCCAGCAGCCACAGGACAGATCTAGCAGATACGCAGTATTTT.